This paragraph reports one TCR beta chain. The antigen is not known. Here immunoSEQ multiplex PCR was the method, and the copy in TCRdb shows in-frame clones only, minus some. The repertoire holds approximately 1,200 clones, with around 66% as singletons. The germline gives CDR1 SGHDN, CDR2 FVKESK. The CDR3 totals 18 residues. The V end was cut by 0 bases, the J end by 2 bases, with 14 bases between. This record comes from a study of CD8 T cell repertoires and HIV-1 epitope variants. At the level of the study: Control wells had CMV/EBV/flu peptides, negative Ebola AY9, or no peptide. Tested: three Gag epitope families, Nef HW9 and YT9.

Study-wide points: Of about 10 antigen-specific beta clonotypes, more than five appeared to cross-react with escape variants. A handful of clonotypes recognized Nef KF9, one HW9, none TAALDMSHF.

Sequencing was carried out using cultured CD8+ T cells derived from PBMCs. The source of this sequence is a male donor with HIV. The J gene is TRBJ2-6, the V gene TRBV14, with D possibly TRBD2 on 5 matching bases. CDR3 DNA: TGTGCCAGCAGCCAAGAAACGGGGAGATCGGCTGGGGCCAACGTCCTGACTTTC. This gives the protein CASSQETGRSAGANVLTF.